Sequencing of this T cell receptor beta chain was carried out in a study of PD-L1 blockade in urothelial cancer. On the study more broadly: Bladder-origin urothelial cancer in males described about 90% of the roughly 30 patients. Patients previously received 0 to 3 chemotherapy regimens. At 6 weeks and at 3 weeks (second dose) after treatment start, blood was analyzed.

The CDR3 is 15 residues long. CDR1 is MNHNY, CDR2 SVGAGI, per germline (reference sequence). The V end lost 6 bases, the J end lost 0 bases, and 12 bases lay between the germline ends. Sample time point: pretreatment peripheral blood. The protocol was immunoSEQ multiplex PCR, while the TCRdb copy is restricted to in-frame clones and leaves out a portion. Here the sample spans 70,000 to 100,000 clones, around 84% being singletons. The chain has TRBV6-6 and TRBJ1-5, with D perhaps TRBD1 (6 bases). The source is a man between 60 and 75 years old with urothelial cancer. Sequenced here: PBMCs, sampled around atezolizumab (anti-PD-L1) treatment. In DNA form, the CDR3 reads TGTGCCAGCAGCCCCAGGGGTTATAGCAATCAGCCCCAGCATTTT. This gives the protein CASSPRGYSNQPQHF.